A selection of T cell receptor beta chains follows, all from one sample in a study of shared clonotypes between healthy human individuals. Sequencing used immunoSEQ multiplex PCR; TCRdb keeps in-frame clones, though not all of them. This table has fewer than 800,000 clones, 92% appearing once. Sequencing used naive CD8+ T cells sorted from blood. These receptors originate from a young man in good health. CDR3s include the opening cysteine and the closing phenylalanine or tryptophan. D genes are given only for firm matches. A row's size may be missing; if present it is once, few, many or a size class.

j_call	v_call	d_call	cdr3_length	clone_size	cdr3_aa	cdr3_nt
TRBJ2-1	TRBV29-1	TRBD2	19	-	CSVEGLAGVYANSYNEQFF	TGCAGCGTTGAAGGGCTAGCGGGAGTATATGCCAATTCCTACAATGAGCAGTTCTTC
TRBJ1-1	TRBV19	TRBD1	14	-	CASSLGQGNTEAFF	TGTGCCAGTAGCCTAGGACAGGGGAACACTGAAGCTTTCTTT
TRBJ2-7	TRBV7-9	-	14	-	CASSLLDGSYEQYF	TGTGCCAGCAGCTTATTGGACGGAAGCTACGAGCAGTACTTC
TRBJ2-1	TRBV7-2	-	12	-	CASSLVGEEQFF	TGTGCCAGCAGCTTAGTTGGGGAGGAGCAGTTCTTC
TRBJ2-7	TRBV14	TRBD1	15	-	CASISGQGKNYEQYF	TGTGCCAGCATTTCGGGACAGGGCAAGAACTACGAGCAGTACTTC
TRBJ2-7	TRBV28	-	13	-	CASSFPTWIEQYF	TGTGCCAGCAGTTTCCCGACCTGGATCGAGCAGTACTTC
TRBJ2-7	TRBV2	-	16	-	CASSTGTGWSAYEQYF	TGTGCCAGCAGTACCGGGACTGGGTGGTCGGCCTACGAGCAGTACTTC
TRBJ2-7	TRBV9	TRBD2	14	-	CASSNPGGPGEQYF	TGTGCCAGCAGCAACCCGGGAGGGCCAGGGGAGCAGTACTTC
TRBJ2-1	TRBV27	-	16	-	CASSPRRDISYNEQFF	TGTGCCAGCAGCCCCCGCCGGGACATCTCCTACAATGAGCAGTTCTTC
TRBJ1-2	TRBV5-6	TRBD1	15	-	CASSFYQGGRNGYTF	TGTGCCAGCAGCTTCTACCAGGGGGGAAGAAATGGCTACACCTTC
TRBJ2-7	TRBV5-6	TRBD2	17	-	CASSRGGPDSSSYEQYF	TGTGCCAGCAGCCGGGGGGGCCCGGATTCGAGCTCCTACGAGCAGTACTTC
TRBJ2-2	TRBV6-5	-	14	few	CASSYSQGTGELFF	TGTGCCAGCAGTTATTCGCAGGGCACCGGGGAGCTGTTTTTT
TRBJ1-2	TRBV5-1	-	15	-	CATRVQDSQNYGYTF	TGCGCCACCCGGGTCCAGGACAGCCAAAACTATGGCTACACCTTC
TRBJ2-2	TRBV27	-	16	-	CASSSRHEAHTGELFF	TGTGCCAGCAGTTCGAGACACGAAGCACACACCGGGGAGCTGTTTTTT
TRBJ2-7	TRBV4-1	-	12	-	CASSQDMDEQYF	TGCGCCAGCAGCCAAGATATGGACGAGCAGTACTTC
TRBJ1-1	TRBV5-1	-	15	once	CASSQDLSPNTEAFF	TGCGCCAGCAGCCAGGACCTTTCCCCGAACACTGAAGCTTTCTTT
TRBJ1-1	TRBV28	TRBD1	19	-	CASQVSGVLGDRLNTEAFF	TGTGCCAGCCAAGTTTCCGGAGTTTTGGGGGACAGATTAAACACTGAAGCTTTCTTT
TRBJ1-3	TRBV15	-	15	-	CATSRGAETGNTIYF	TGTGCCACCAGCAGAGGGGCGGAAACTGGAAACACCATATATTTT
TRBJ1-1	TRBV6-5	-	15	-	CASSYSIGMNTEAFF	TGTGCCAGCAGTTACTCAATCGGAATGAACACTGAAGCTTTCTTT
TRBJ2-1	TRBV29-1	TRBD2	16	-	CSVEGEGTISYNEQFF	TGCAGCGTTGAAGGGGAAGGGACTATCTCCTACAATGAGCAGTTCTTC
TRBJ2-1	TRBV10-3	TRBD2	18	-	CAISVLAGLKSSYNEQFF	TGTGCCATCAGCGTACTAGCGGGGCTCAAGAGCTCCTACAATGAGCAGTTCTTC
TRBJ1-1	TRBV5-1	-	13	-	CASSLVLNTEAFF	TGCGCCAGCAGCTTGGTGTTGAACACTGAAGCTTTCTTT
TRBJ2-3	TRBV28	-	14	-	CASSLLGRSETQYF	TGTGCCAGCAGTTTATTAGGCCGCTCCGAGACGCAGTATTTT
TRBJ1-4	TRBV7-9	TRBD1	16	-	CASSLSRTGGNEKLFF	TGTGCCAGCAGCTTATCCCGGACAGGCGGGAATGAAAAACTGTTTTTT
TRBJ2-1	TRBV19	TRBD2	15	-	CASSIVAGGVGEQFF	TGTGCCAGTAGTATCGTGGCGGGAGGTGTGGGTGAGCAGTTCTTC
TRBJ2-1	TRBV6-5	-	12	-	CASGQKVNEQFF	TGTGCCAGTGGCCAGAAGGTCAATGAGCAGTTCTTC
TRBJ1-2	TRBV7-9	-	15	-	CASTAWQAQNYGYTF	TGTGCCAGCACCGCCTGGCAGGCCCAGAACTATGGCTACACCTTC
TRBJ1-1	TRBV10-2	TRBD1	13	-	CASSSGGGTEAFF	TGCGCCAGCAGCTCAGGGGGCGGAACTGAAGCTTTCTTT
TRBJ2-3	TRBV14	TRBD1	12	-	CASSLGGDTQYF	TGTGCCAGCAGCCTAGGGGGCGATACGCAGTATTTT
TRBJ2-1	TRBV9	-	17	-	CASSPLGVAEGNNEQFF	TGTGCCAGCAGCCCTTTGGGGGTAGCGGAGGGCAACAATGAGCAGTTCTTC
TRBJ2-1	TRBV4-1	-	13	once	CASSQEVAGEQFF	TGCGCCAGCAGCCAAGAGGTAGCCGGTGAGCAGTTCTTC
TRBJ2-5	TRBV6-5	-	13	-	CASSYWGEETQYF	TGTGCCAGCAGTTACTGGGGGGAAGAGACCCAGTACTTC
TRBJ2-1	TRBV20-1	-	10	-	CSGWKAEQFF	TGCAGTGGATGGAAAGCTGAGCAGTTCTTC
TRBJ2-7	TRBV5-1	-	16	-	CASSLSLETPVYEQYF	TGCGCCAGCAGCTTGTCTTTGGAGACCCCGGTATACGAGCAGTACTTC
TRBJ2-2	TRBV30	TRBD1	12	-	CAGTENTGELFF	TGTGCGGGGACAGAGAACACCGGGGAGCTGTTTTTT
TRBJ2-7	TRBV5-5	TRBD1	14	-	CASSYRTGGYEQYF	TGTGCCAGCAGTTACCGGACAGGGGGTTACGAGCAGTACTTC
TRBJ2-1	TRBV15	-	14	few	CATSRDLSYNEQFF	TGTGCCACCAGCCGCGACTTATCCTACAATGAGCAGTTCTTC
TRBJ2-3	TRBV6-4	-	17	once	CASSDNIYSRNTDTQYF	TGTGCCAGCAGTGACAACATCTACTCTAGGAACACAGATACGCAGTATTTT
TRBJ2-7	TRBV10-2	-	12	-	CASSDSVYEQYF	TGCGCCAGCAGTGACAGTGTCTACGAGCAGTACTTC
TRBJ2-2	TRBV19	-	14	few	CASRGMPNTGELFF	TGTGCCAGTAGGGGAATGCCGAACACCGGGGAGCTGTTTTTT